Following are 19 T cell receptor beta chains from one sample sequenced in a study of T-cell memory formation after mild COVID-19. Via MiXCR, TCRdb re-called the 5' RACE reads, giving one row per CDR3 protein. The sample lists around 300,000 distinct CDR3 sequences; roughly 17% were seen once. The sequencing input was PBMCs or a T cell subset sorted from them (not recorded which). The source is a young man who had mild COVID-19 (a few samples of this study predate the infection). Cell type and time point are not known.

This clonotype was observed a handful of times. This chain connects TRBV30 to TRBJ2-3, with a tentative D call TRBD1 (5 bases). Deletions cut 2 bases from V and 5 bases from J, with 11 bases between. Germline assignment: CDR1 GTSNPN and CDR2 SVGIG (reference sequence). This CDR3 has 13 amino acids. CDR3 loop: CAWSTSGIDTQYF. The CDR3 DNA follows: TGTGCCTGGAGTACCTCAGGGATAGATACGCAGTATTTT.

This chain's CDR3 is CASSVETYATSTDTQYF. In DNA, the CDR3 is TGTGCCAGCAGCGTAGAGACCTACGCTACTAGCACAGATACGCAGTATTTT. The chain links TRBV9 to TRBJ2-3; D is ambiguous. The CDR3 is made up of 17 amino acids. Germline assignment: CDR1 SGDLS and CDR2 YYNGEE. Trimming took 0 bases from V and 0 from J, leaving 14 bases between them. Looking up the rest from reference TRBV9 and TRBJ2-3 gives the full variable domain: DSGVTQTPKHLITATGQRVTLRCSPRSGDLSVYWYQQSLDQGLQFLIQYYNGEERAKGNILERFSAQQFPDLHSELNLSSLELGDSALYFCASSVETYATSTDTQYFGPGTRLTVL.

This chain connects TRBV6-4 to TRBJ2-1; D is possibly TRBD2 (5 bases). This CDR3 region has 14 residues. The germline gives CDR1 MRHNA, CDR2 SNTAGT. V was pared by 2 bases and J by 9 bases, with 14 bases between. As DNA, the CDR3 is TGTGCCAGCAGTGACCGAGCGGAGGCAAGTGAGCAGTTCTTC. As protein: CASSDRAEASEQFF.

The chain combines TRBV7-3 with TRBJ1-4, with TRBD1 as a possible D gene (5 bases). The CDR3 length is 13 residues. The germline V gene has CDR1 SGHTA and CDR2 FQGTGA. The V gene lost 5 bases and the J gene lost 13 bases, with 17 bases spanning the gap. The CDR3 nucleotides are TGTGCCAGCAGCCCAAATGGGGCCGAGGGACTGTTTTTT. Amino acids: CASSPNGAEGLFF.

This clonotype was observed a few times. J is TRBJ2-6 and V is TRBV9, with D unresolved. V shed 3 bases and J shed 6 bases, with 13 bases lying between them. The germline CDR1 and CDR2 sequences are SGDLS and YYNGEE. The CDR3 sequence is 15 residues long. The CDR3 sequence is CASSGGLGSANVLTF. Written as DNA, the CDR3 is TGTGCCAGCAGCGGAGGTCTCGGATCGGCCAACGTCCTGACTTTC.

This clonotype was counted only a few times. The CDR3 region is CASSLALAGDNEQFF. CDR3 nucleotide sequence: TGTGCCAGCAGCTTAGCATTAGCGGGGGACAATGAGCAGTTCTTC. The chain uses TRBV7-3 and TRBJ2-1; 9 positions match TRBD2. V lost 2 bases and J lost 5; bases outside the gene matches: 4. Germline values: CDR1 SGHTA, CDR2 FQGTGA. The CDR3 spans 15 residues.

The chain recombines TRBV6-4 with TRBJ2-3, with 9 positions matching TRBD2. Germline lookup yields CDR1 MRHNA and CDR2 SNTAGT. The CDR3 runs to 16 residues. With 4 bases clipped from V and 4 bases from J, the junction kept 9 bases outside the gene matches. CDR3 loop: CASSGGGSGGPDTQYF. CDR3 nucleotides: TGTGCCAGCAGTGGAGGGGGTAGCGGGGGACCAGATACGCAGTATTTT.

The chain employs TRBV5-6 and TRBJ1-5; the D is unclear. V was trimmed by 0 bases and J by 5 bases, leaving 12 bases between them. This CDR3 has 15 amino acids. From germline, CDR1 is SGHDT and CDR2 YYEEEE. The CDR3 DNA is TGTGCCAGCAGCTTGGACGGCGCAACAGATCAGCCCCAGCATTTT. Translation: CASSLDGATDQPQHF. Full variable domain (remainder filled in from reference TRBV5-6 and TRBJ1-5): DAGVTQSPTHLIKTRGQQVTLRCSPKSGHDTVSWYQQALGQGPQFIFQYYEEEERQRGNFPDRFSGHQFPNYSSELNVNALLLGDSALYLCASSLDGATDQPQHFGDGTRLSIL.

This clonotype was observed at least ten times. This chain connects TRBV5-1 to TRBJ2-5; D perhaps matches TRBD1 (5 bases). Trimming cost V 4 bases and J 5 bases, with 12 bases left between them. The CDR3 runs 13 residues. Germline CDR1 is SGHRS and CDR2 is YFSETQ. The DNA for the CDR3 is TGCGCCAGCAGCGGCAGATGGGGCGAGACCCAGTACTTC. Protein product: CASSGRWGETQYF.

At least ten counts were recorded for this clonotype. The rearrangement joins TRBV5-4 to TRBJ2-3; D not resolved. There are 15 residues in the CDR3. Trimming took 0 bases from V and 2 from J, leaving 10 bases between them. Per germline, CDR1 SGHNT and CDR2 YYREEE (reference sequence). The CDR3 spells CASSLASTHTDTQYF. CDR3 DNA sequence: TGTGCCAGCAGCTTGGCGTCTACCCACACAGATACGCAGTATTTT.

The sample holds a few counts of this clonotype. Written as DNA, the CDR3 is TGTGCCAGCAGCTCTTGGTTCGGAGAAAAACTGTTTTTT. Encoded protein: CASSSWFGEKLFF. The chain recombines TRBV7-2 with TRBJ1-4; the D is unclear. The ends were cut back, 4 bases at V and 8 bases at J, with 11 bases in the middle. In germline, CDR1 is SGHTA, CDR2 FQGNSA. The CDR3 covers 13 residues.

The chain combines TRBV10-3 with TRBJ2-2; TRBD2 is a possible D gene (5 bases). The CDR3 is made up of 15 amino acids. Germline values: CDR1 ENHRY, CDR2 SYGVKD. Trimming pared 0 bases from V and 2 bases from J, leaving 7 bases between. CDR3 region: CAISESRGNTGELFF. CDR3 nucleotide sequence: TGTGCCATCAGTGAGTCTCGGGGAAACACCGGGGAGCTGTTTTTT.

The chain recombines TRBV5-1 with TRBJ2-1, with 8 bases that match TRBD2. The V gene's germline CDR1 is SGHRS and CDR2 YFSETQ. V gave up 5 bases and J gave up 7 bases; unmatched junction bases: 14. There are 16 residues in the CDR3. The chain's CDR3 is CASSPGHGGARNEQFF. The CDR3, as DNA: TGCGCCAGCAGTCCCGGACACGGGGGGGCGAGGAATGAGCAGTTCTTC.

V usage is TRBV12-3 or TRBV12-4 and J usage is TRBJ1-5, with no clear D. This CDR3 comprises 13 residues. V was clipped by 3 bases and J by 3 bases, with 6 bases between them. The CDR3 DNA reads TGTGCCAGCAGTTTGGGGATCAATCAGCCCCAGCATTTT. As protein: CASSLGINQPQHF.

In this sample, this clonotype turned up a few times. V is TRBV7-2 and J is TRBJ2-3, with 9 bases identical to TRBD1. CDR1 is SGHTA and CDR2 is FQGNSA in the germline V gene. J gave up 3 bases and V 5 bases, and 6 bases lay outside the gene matches. The CDR3 loop spans 15 amino acids. The DNA for the CDR3 is TGTGCCAGCAGCCCCGGGACAGGGTGGACAGATACGCAGTATTTT. Encoded protein: CASSPGTGWTDTQYF.

The chain has TRBV3-1 and TRBJ1-5; D is ambiguous. The germline V gene has CDR1 LGHDT and CDR2 YNNKEL (reference sequence). The CDR3 sequence is 14 residues long. Trimming stripped 3 bases from V and 2 bases from J, with 8 bases between. The CDR3 reads CASSHFGGNQPQHF. CDR3 nucleotide sequence: TGTGCCAGCAGCCACTTCGGGGGCAATCAGCCCCAGCATTTT.

This clonotype was recorded a few times. The V and J genes are TRBV10-3 and TRBJ2-7; TRBD1 is a possible D gene (6 bases). The V gene lost 4 bases and the J gene lost 2 bases, with 18 bases spanning the gap. The CDR3 has 16 residues. Germline lookup yields CDR1 ENHRY and CDR2 SYGVKD. The DNA for the CDR3 is TGTGCCATCAGTGGAAAGACAGGCAAACCCGCCTACGAGCAGTACTTC. It is translated as CAISGKTGKPAYEQYF.

This clonotype was counted at least ten times. The V gene is TRBV7-2, the J gene TRBJ2-3; D is ambiguous. The CDR3 is 13 residues long. Germline CDR1 and CDR2: SGHTA and FQGNSA. V lost 2 bases to trimming and J lost 0 bases, with 3 bases between them. The CDR3 DNA sequence: TGTGCCAGCAGCTTACCGAGCACAGATACGCAGTATTTT. Translated: CASSLPSTDTQYF. Full variable domain (remainder filled in from reference TRBV7-2 and TRBJ2-3): GAGVSQSPSNKVTEKGKDVELRCDPISGHTALYWYRQSLGQGLEFLIYFQGNSAPDKSGLPSDRFSAERTGGSVSTLTIQRTQQEDSAVYLCASSLPSTDTQYFGPGTRLTVL.

Only a few counts were recorded for this clonotype. The rearrangement uses TRBV29-1 and TRBJ2-2, with D maybe TRBD2 (6 bases). Germline V lookup: CDR1 SQVTM, CDR2 ANQGSEA. The CDR3 runs 11 residues. The ends were cut back, 6 bases at V and 5 bases at J, with 7 bases in the middle. DNA for the CDR3: TGCAGCGTGGGGGGTACCGGGGAGCTGTTTTTT. It specifies CSVGGTGELFF.